These 8 T cell receptor beta chains originate from one sample sequenced in a study of Ad26.COV2.S vaccination and SARS-CoV-2 variants. Treatment of the sample: some 19 received Ad26.COV2.S at low or high dose, single or two shots; roughly five received placebo; per-sample allocation not given. Collection of the samples took place on day 63 after the first injection of vaccine or placebo. Measured with immunoSEQ multiplex PCR; TCRdb has only the in-frame clones, and not every one. The repertoire holds more than 300,000 clones, with 88% as singletons. The sequences come from peripheral blood, collected in a trial of Ad26.COV2.S vaccine versus placebo. The source of these receptors is a person between 18 and 65 years old who received the Ad26.COV2.S COVID-19 vaccine or a placebo.

This chain links TRBV18 with TRBJ2-5, with D hard to call. The CDR3 totals 14 residues. V lost 2 bases, J lost 8 bases, and 15 bases lay in between. Germline CDR1 is KGHSH and CDR2 is LQKENI. In nucleotides, the CDR3 is TGTGCCAGCTCACCAGGGCAGCAAAGGAAAACCCAGTACTTC. This sequence encodes CASSPGQQRKTQYF.

Comment on this clone: The identical CDR3 is also encoded by other nucleotide sequences in the sample. The chain joins TRBV2 to TRBJ2-7, with D possibly TRBD1 on 6 matching bases. Trimming left V 5 bases short and J 3 bases short, with 8 bases between. The CDR3 runs to 12 residues. CDR1 and CDR2 from the germline V gene are SNHLY and FYNNEI. The CDR3 DNA follows: TGTGCCAGCAGTTCACAGGGCTACGAGCAGTACTTC. Translation gives CASSSQGYEQYF.

J is TRBJ2-1 and V is TRBV4-2, with D tentatively TRBD1 (6 bases). The germline gives CDR1 LGHNA, CDR2 YNFKEQ. The germline V and J ends were trimmed by 0 bases and 4 bases, with 13 bases remaining between them. The CDR3 spans 16 residues. CDR3 amino acids: CASSQDSGEPYNEQFF. CDR3 in DNA: TGTGCCAGCAGCCAAGACTCAGGGGAGCCATACAATGAGCAGTTCTTC.

This clone was observed a handful of times. The chain links TRBV2 to TRBJ1-1; a weak D match, TRBD1 (5 bases). The germline gives CDR1 SNHLY, CDR2 FYNNEI. This CDR3 region has 13 residues. V was pared by 5 bases and J by 3 bases, with 10 bases between. The chain's CDR3 is CASSPDSHTEAFF. Written as DNA, the CDR3 is TGTGCCAGCAGTCCAGACAGTCACACTGAAGCTTTCTTT. Variable domain in full (rest from reference TRBV2 and TRBJ1-1): EPEVTQTPSHQVTQMGQEVILRCVPISNHLYFYWYRQILGQKVEFLVSFYNNEISEKSEIFDDQFSVERPDGSNFTLKIRSTKLEDSAMYFCASSPDSHTEAFFGQGTRLTVV.

Note on this clone: This sample includes further DNA sequences coding for the same CDR3. This chain uses TRBV5-1 with TRBJ2-5; D is unclear. The V and J ends lost 0 bases and 5 bases respectively, with 8 bases between them. Germline V lookup: CDR1 SGHRS, CDR2 YFSETQ. The CDR3 loop spans 13 amino acids. The CDR3 sequence: CASSLEGRETQYF. The CDR3 bases are TGCGCCAGCAGCTTGGAAGGTCGGGAGACCCAGTACTTC.

This chain joins TRBV7-2 and TRBJ1-2, with a tentative D call TRBD1 (5 bases). Germline V gene lookup returns CDR1 SGHTA and CDR2 FQGNSA. The CDR3 extends over 11 amino acids. V was shortened by 2 bases and J by 8 bases, with 6 bases between the two germline ends. The CDR3 nucleotides read TGTGCCAGCAGCTTAAGGGACGGCTACACCTTC. It specifies CASSLRDGYTF.

This chain links TRBV29-1 with TRBJ1-2, with D possibly being TRBD1 (5 bases). Trimming cost V 8 bases and J 4 bases, with 14 bases left between them. CDR1 is SQVTM and CDR2 is ANQGSEA in the germline V gene. The CDR3 sequence is 12 residues long. The CDR3 sequence: CSSSTGTYGYTF. DNA for the CDR3: TGCAGCTCCTCCACAGGTACCTATGGCTACACCTTC.

The J gene is TRBJ2-7, the V gene TRBV3-1 (or the pseudogene TRBV3-2); tentative D call: TRBD2 (5 bases). V lost 4 bases to trimming and J lost 5 bases, with 18 bases between them. This CDR3 contains 15 residues. CDR1 LGHDT and CDR2 YNNKEL come from the germline V gene (reference sequence). The CDR3 sequence is CASSPPGSLAHEQYF. CDR3 in DNA: TGTGCCAGCAGCCCACCGGGCTCCCTAGCCCACGAGCAGTACTTC.